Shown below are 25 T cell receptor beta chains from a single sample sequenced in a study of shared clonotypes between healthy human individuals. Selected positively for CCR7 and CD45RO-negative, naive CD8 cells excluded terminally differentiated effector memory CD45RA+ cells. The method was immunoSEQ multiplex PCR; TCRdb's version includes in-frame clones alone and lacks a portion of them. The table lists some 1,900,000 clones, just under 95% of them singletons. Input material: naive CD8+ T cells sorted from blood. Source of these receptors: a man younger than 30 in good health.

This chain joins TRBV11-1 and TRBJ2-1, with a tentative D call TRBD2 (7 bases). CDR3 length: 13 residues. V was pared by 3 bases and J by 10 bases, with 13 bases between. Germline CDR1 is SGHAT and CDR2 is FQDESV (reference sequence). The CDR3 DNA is TGTGCCAGCAGCTTCAGCGGGACATGGGAGCAGTTCTTC. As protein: CASSFSGTWEQFF.

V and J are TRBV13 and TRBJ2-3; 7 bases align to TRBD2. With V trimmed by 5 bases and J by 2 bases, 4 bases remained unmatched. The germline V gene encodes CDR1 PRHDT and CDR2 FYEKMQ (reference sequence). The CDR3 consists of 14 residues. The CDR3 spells CASSQREDTDTQYF. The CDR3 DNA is TGTGCCAGCAGCCAACGGGAGGACACAGATACGCAGTATTTT. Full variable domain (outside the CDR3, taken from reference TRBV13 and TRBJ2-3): AAGVIQSPRHLIKEKRETATLKCYPIPRHDTVYWYQQGPGQDPQFLISFYEKMQSDKGSIPDRFSAQQFSDYHSELNMSSLELGDSALYFCASSQREDTDTQYFGPGTRLTVL.

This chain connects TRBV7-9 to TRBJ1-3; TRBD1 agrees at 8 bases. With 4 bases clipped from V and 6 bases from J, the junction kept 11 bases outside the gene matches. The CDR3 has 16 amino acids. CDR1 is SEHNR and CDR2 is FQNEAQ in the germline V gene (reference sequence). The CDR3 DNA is TGTGCCAGCAGCTCACCCCAGGGGGCCTCAACAAACACCATATATTTT. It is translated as CASSSPQGASTNTIYF.

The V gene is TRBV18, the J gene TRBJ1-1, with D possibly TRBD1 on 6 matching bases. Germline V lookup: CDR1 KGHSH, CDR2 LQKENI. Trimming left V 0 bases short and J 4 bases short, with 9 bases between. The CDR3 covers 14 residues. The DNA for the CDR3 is TGTGCCAGCTCACCACCCGGGGGCAGCACTGAAGCTTTCTTT. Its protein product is CASSPPGGSTEAFF.

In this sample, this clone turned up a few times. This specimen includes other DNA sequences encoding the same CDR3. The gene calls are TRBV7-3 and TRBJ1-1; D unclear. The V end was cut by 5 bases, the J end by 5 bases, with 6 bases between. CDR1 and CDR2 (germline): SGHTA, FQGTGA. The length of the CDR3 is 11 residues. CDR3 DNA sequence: TGTGCCAGCAGCCTCGGGACTGAAGCTTTCTTT. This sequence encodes CASSLGTEAFF. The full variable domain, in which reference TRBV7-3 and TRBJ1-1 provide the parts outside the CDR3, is GAGVSQTPSNKVTEKGKYVELRCDPISGHTALYWYRQSLGQGPEFLIYFQGTGAADDSGLPNDRFFAVRPEGSVSTLKIQRTERGDSAVYLCASSLGTEAFFGQGTRLTVV.

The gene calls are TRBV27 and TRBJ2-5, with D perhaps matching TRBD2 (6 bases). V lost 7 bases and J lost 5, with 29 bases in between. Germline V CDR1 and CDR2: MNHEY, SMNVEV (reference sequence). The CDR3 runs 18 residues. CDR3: CASKATGTQRPTRETQYF. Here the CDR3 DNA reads TGTGCCAGCAAAGCAACCGGGACTCAAAGACCGACACGGGAGACCCAGTACTTC.

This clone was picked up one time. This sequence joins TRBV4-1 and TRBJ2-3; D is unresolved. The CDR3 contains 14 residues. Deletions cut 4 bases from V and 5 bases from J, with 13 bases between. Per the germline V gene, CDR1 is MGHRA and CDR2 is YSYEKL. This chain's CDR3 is CASSLLLGQDTQYF. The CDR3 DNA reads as TGCGCCAGCAGCCTCCTCCTTGGGCAAGATACGCAGTATTTT.

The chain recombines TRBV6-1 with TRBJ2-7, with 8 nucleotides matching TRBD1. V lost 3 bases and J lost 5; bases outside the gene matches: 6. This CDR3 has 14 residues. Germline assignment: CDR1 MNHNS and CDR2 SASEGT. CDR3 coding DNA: TGTGCCAGCAGTGATTGGCAGGGGGCAGACGAGCAGTACTTC. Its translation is CASSDWQGADEQYF.

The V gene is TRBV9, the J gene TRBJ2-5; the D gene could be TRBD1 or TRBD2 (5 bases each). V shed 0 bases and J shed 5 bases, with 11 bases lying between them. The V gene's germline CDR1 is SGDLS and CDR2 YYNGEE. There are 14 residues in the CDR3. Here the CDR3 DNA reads TGTGCCAGCAGCGTAGGGGGGTATTGGGAGACCCAGTACTTC. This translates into CASSVGGYWETQYF.

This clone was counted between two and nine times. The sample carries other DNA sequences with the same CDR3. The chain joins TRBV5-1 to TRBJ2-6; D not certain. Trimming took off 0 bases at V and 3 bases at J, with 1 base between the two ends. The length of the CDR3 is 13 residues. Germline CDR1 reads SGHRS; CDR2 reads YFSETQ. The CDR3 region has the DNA TGCGCCAGCAGCTTGGATGGGGCCAACGTCCTGACTTTC. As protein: CASSLDGANVLTF.

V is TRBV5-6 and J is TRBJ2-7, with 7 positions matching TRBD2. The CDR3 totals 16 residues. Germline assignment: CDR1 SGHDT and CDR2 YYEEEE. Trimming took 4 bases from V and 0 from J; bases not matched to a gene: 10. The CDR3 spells CASSDASGGSSYEQYF. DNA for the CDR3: TGTGCCAGCAGCGACGCTAGCGGAGGGAGCTCCTACGAGCAGTACTTC.

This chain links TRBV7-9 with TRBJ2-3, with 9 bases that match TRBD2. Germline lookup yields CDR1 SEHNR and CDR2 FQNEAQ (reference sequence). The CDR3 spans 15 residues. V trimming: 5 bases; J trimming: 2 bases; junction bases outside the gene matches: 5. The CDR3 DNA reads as TGTGCCAGCAGCCGCGGGGGGGCCGACACAGATACGCAGTATTTT. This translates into CASSRGGADTDTQYF. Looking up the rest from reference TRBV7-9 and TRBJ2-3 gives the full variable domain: DTGVSQNPRHKITKRGQNVTFRCDPISEHNRLYWYRQTLGQGPEFLTYFQNEAQLEKSRLLSDRFSAERPKGSFSTLEIQRTEQGDSAMYLCASSRGGADTDTQYFGPGTRLTVL.

Here the CDR3 reads CASQDRGFSKNIQYF. Here the CDR3 DNA reads TGTGCCAGCCAGGACAGGGGATTTTCCAAAAACATTCAGTACTTC. V usage is TRBV6-9 and J usage is TRBJ2-4; TRBD1 matches at 9 bases. Germline CDR1 reads MNHGY; CDR2 reads SVAAGI. V dropped 8 bases and J dropped 2; count of bases not matched to a gene: 7. CDR3 length: 15 amino acids.

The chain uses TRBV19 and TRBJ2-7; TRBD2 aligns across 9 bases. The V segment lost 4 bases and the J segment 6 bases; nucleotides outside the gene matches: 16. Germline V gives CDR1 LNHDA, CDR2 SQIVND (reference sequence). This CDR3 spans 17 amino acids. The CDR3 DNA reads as TGTGCCAGTAGTACGCCCTTAAGGCGGGAGGGCCTTACCGAGCAGTACTTC. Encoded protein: CASSTPLRREGLTEQYF.

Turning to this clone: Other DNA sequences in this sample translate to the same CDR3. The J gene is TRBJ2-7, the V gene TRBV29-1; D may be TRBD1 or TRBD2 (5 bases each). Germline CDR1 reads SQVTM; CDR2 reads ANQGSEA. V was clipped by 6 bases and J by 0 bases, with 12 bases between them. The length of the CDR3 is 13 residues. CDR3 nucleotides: TGCAGCGTAGTTGCAGGGAGCTCCTACGAGCAGTACTTC. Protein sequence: CSVVAGSSYEQYF.

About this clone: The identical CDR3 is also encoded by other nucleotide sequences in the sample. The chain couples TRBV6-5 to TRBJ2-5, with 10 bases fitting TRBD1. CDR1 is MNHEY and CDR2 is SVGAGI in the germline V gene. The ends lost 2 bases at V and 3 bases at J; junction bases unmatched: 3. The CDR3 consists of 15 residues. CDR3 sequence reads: CASSYSGQGEETQYF. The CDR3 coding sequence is TGTGCCAGCAGTTACAGCGGACAGGGGGAAGAGACCCAGTACTTC.

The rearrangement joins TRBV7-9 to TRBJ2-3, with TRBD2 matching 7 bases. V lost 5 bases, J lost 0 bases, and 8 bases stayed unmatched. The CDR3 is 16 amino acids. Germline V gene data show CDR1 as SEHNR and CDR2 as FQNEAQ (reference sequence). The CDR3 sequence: CASSPQSGTSTDTQYF. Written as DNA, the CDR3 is TGTGCCAGCAGCCCACAGAGCGGGACGAGCACAGATACGCAGTATTTT.

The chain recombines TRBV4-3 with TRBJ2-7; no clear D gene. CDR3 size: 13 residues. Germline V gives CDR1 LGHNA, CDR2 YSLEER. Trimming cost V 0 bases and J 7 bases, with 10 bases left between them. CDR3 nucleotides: TGCGCCAGCAGCCAAGAGGTGGTTGGTGAGCAGTACTTC. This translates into CASSQEVVGEQYF.

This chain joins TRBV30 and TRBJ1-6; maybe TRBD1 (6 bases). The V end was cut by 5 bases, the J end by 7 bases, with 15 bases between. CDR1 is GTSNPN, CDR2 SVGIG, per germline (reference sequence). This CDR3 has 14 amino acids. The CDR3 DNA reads TGTGCCTGGGACCTGGGGGGCGGGAATTCACCCCTCCACTTT. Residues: CAWDLGGGNSPLHF.

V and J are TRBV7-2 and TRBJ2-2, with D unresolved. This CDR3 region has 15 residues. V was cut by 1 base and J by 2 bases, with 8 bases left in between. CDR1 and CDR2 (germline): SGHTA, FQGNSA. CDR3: CASSLGWGNTGELFF. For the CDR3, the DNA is TGTGCCAGCAGCTTAGGGTGGGGAAACACCGGGGAGCTGTTTTTT.

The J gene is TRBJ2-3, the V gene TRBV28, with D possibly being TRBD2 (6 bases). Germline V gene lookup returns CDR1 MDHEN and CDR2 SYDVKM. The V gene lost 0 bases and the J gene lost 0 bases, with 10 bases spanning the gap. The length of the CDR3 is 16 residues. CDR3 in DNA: TGTGCCAGCAGTTTATGGGTCGGGGGTAGCACAGATACGCAGTATTTT. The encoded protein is CASSLWVGGSTDTQYF. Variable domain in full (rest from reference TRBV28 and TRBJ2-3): DVKVTQSSRYLVKRTGEKVFLECVQDMDHENMFWYRQDPGLGLRLIYFSYDVKMKEKGDIPEGYSVSREKKERFSLILESASTNQTSMYLCASSLWVGGSTDTQYFGPGTRLTVL.

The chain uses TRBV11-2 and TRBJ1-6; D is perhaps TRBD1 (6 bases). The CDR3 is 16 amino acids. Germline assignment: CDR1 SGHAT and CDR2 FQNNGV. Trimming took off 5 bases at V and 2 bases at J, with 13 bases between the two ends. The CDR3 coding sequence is TGTGCCAGCAGCGCCACAGGGAGAACCTATAATTCACCCCTCCACTTT. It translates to CASSATGRTYNSPLHF.

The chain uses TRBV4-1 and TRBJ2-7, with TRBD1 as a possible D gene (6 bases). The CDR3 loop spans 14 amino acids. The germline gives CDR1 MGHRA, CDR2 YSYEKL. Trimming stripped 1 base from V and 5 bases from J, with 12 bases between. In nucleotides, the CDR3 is TGCGCCAGCAGCCAAGGATGGGGGCAAGACGAGCAGTACTTC. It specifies CASSQGWGQDEQYF.

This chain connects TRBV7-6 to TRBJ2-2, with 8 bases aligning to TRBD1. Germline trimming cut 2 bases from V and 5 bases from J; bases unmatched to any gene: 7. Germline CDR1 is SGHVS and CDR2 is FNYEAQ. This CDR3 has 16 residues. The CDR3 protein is CASSLTGQGKTGELFF. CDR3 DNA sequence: TGTGCCAGCAGCTTAACCGGACAGGGAAAAACCGGGGAGCTGTTTTTT. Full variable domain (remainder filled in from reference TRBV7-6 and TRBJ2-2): GAGVSQSPRYKVTKRGQDVALRCDPISGHVSLYWYRQALGQGPEFLTYFNYEAQQDKSGLPNDRFSAERPEGSISTLTIQRTEQRDSAMYRCASSLTGQGKTGELFFGEGSRLTVL.

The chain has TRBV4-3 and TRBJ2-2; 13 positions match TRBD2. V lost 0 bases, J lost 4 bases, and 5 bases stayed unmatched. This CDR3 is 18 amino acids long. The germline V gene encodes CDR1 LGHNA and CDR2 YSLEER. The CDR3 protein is CASSQELAGGPGTGELFF. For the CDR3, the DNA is TGCGCCAGCAGCCAAGAACTAGCGGGAGGGCCGGGCACCGGGGAGCTGTTTTTT.